A single sample is the source of the 6 T cell receptor beta chains below, sequenced in a study of graft-versus-host responses after intestinal transplantation (dated by TCRdb to the early 2020s). Library preparation employed the immunoSEQ multiplex PCR assay. TCRdb took this table from immuneACCESS and kept in-frame rearrangements with V and J called. Such tables lack part of the clones; where checked against another copy, unresolved V genes explain under half of the gap, and the rest is unexplained. The sample table contains tens of thousands of clones; only one count was recorded for 90% to 95% of them. The ten largest clonotypes hold about 0.76% of the sample. The sample consisted of PBMCs, taken 16 days after intestinal transplant. Receptor source: a human patient who received an intestinal transplant, so some T cells may come from the graft donor.

V is TRBV5-4 and J is TRBJ2-1; either TRBD1 or TRBD2 may fit D (5 bases each). The CDR3 loop spans 13 amino acids. Trimming shortened V by 3 bases and J by 6 bases, and 10 bases separated the two germline ends. The germline gives CDR1 SGHNT, CDR2 YYREEE (reference sequence). The CDR3 DNA reads TGTGCCAGCAGCTCGGGACCACCCAATGAGCAGTTCTTC. Translation: CASSSGPPNEQFF.

This chain links TRBV29-1 with TRBJ1-1; possibly TRBD1 for D (6 bases). V gave up 4 bases and J gave up 1 base, with 10 bases separating them. Germline V lookup: CDR1 SQVTM, CDR2 ANQGSEA. This CDR3 region has 13 residues. CDR3 sequence reads: CSVGGAGNTEAFF. In DNA form, the CDR3 reads TGCAGCGTTGGGGGGGCGGGGAACACTGAAGCTTTCTTT.

The V gene is TRBV4-3, the J gene TRBJ2-7; possible D gene TRBD1, 5 bases. The CDR3 is 14 amino acids. Trimming took off 3 bases at V and 0 bases at J, with 9 bases between the two ends. CDR1 LGHNA and CDR2 YSLEER come from the germline V gene. The CDR3 protein is CASSQDKSSYEQYF. In nucleotides, the CDR3 is TGCGCCAGCAGCCAGGACAAAAGCTCCTACGAGCAGTACTTC.

This clone was detected only a few times. The chain is built from TRBV6-5 and TRBJ2-7; D uncertain. Deletions cut 0 bases from V and 3 bases from J, with 12 bases between. The V gene's germline CDR1 is MNHEY and CDR2 SVGAGI. This CDR3 spans 15 amino acids. CDR3: CASSYSVQVSYEQYF. The CDR3 DNA sequence: TGTGCCAGCAGTTACTCTGTCCAGGTCAGCTACGAGCAGTACTTC.

J is TRBJ1-2 and V is TRBV4-2; maybe TRBD1 (6 bases). CDR1 and CDR2 from the germline V gene are LGHNA and YNFKEQ. V was shortened by 4 bases and J by 2 bases, with 20 bases between the two germline ends. CDR3 length: 17 residues. The CDR3 spells CASSRSNRERANYGYTF. The CDR3 nucleotides read TGTGCCAGCAGCCGAAGCAACAGGGAAAGGGCGAACTATGGCTACACCTTC.

This clone was seen a single time. The rearrangement joins TRBV7-8 to TRBJ1-5; unclear D gene. V lost 7 bases, J lost 4 bases, and 17 bases lay in between. The germline CDR1 and CDR2 sequences are SGHVS and FQNEAQ. The CDR3 spans 15 residues. DNA of the CDR3: TGTGCCAGCACCTGGGAGAGTTCGGAGAATCAGCCCCAGCATTTT. Translating gives CASTWESSENQPQHF.